This TCR beta chain was documented in a study of shared clonotypes between healthy human individuals (dated by TCRdb to about 2020). Turning to the overall study: A few men and a couple of women, aged 18 to 49 years, made up the cohort. For each donor, CD4 naive and CD4 memory were each run on three plates, CD8 naive on two plates, and CD8 memory on one plate. To estimate repertoire size and how much clonotype sharing occurs between individuals, the study deeply sequenced the blood TCR repertoires of 4 to 6 healthy adults. To increase sequencing depth and limit assay-specific biases, TCR repertoire library preparation and sequencing were carried out by different laboratories using diverse techniques. Each donor's leukapheresis produced roughly between about 0.9 and 9.5 billion PBMCs. Paper-wide results and their limitations: Compared with non-shared clonotypes, clonotypes shared by all four sorted-subset donors had higher generation probabilities. Sampling was restricted to blood, and TCR repertoires in tissue are likely to differ from TCR repertoires in blood. Incomplete sequencing was indicated by rarefaction of sorted-subset datasets, despite the large sequencing depth. Because the study included only a small number of donors, the genetic and exposure-history diversity represented was limited. Pairwise subsampling indicated that sequencing depth was expected to affect the degree of clonotype sharing among donors. Naive subsets generally had larger estimated clonotype richness than memory subsets did. Across several donors, around 5% of naive CD4, roughly 3.3% of naive CD8, roughly 2.3% of memory CD4, and approximately 0.4% of memory CD8 clonotypes were shared.

CDR1 and CDR2 (GTSNPN, SVGIG) derive from the germline V gene (reference sequence). V and J lose 2 bases and 3 bases, and a span of 13 bases separates them. Reading from cysteine to phenylalanine, the CDR3 counts 14 amino acids. Of the read, only the CDR3 DNA is kept; its 42 bases are in frame from base 1. The donors were healthy, HIV-negative adults who had no recently reported acute infections or vaccinations. Every donor was a Caucasian adult living in Nashville, Tennessee, USA. CD4+ T cells were enriched by magnetic negative selection; naive cells were then positively selected on CD45RA, and the negative fraction formed the memory subset. Blood was obtained by leukapheresis, after which PBMCs were separated by Ficoll-Histopaque density gradient centrifugation and cryopreserved in liquid nitrogen vapor phase. Analytical flow cytometry was used to check the purity and quantity of each magnetically sorted T cell population. Each sorted fraction had its genomic DNA isolated and then quantified by UV absorbance on a Nanodrop 2000c.

Notes on this clone: The specificity of this receptor is unknown. It has no much larger one-base neighbor in the sample; base qualities were not kept.

TCR CDR3 regions were amplified from genomic DNA by multiplex PCR using the deep immunoSEQ assay. Extracted genomic DNA from each cell subset was distributed evenly across all wells of several immunoSEQ 96-well plates, and each plate was treated as a replicate. For sorted subsets, 200 ng of genomic DNA, equivalent to roughly 30,000 T cell genomes, went into each replicate PCR. The purified libraries were quantified using a Qubit 3.0 fluorometer, sized with a Bioanalyzer 2100, and then quantified again using the KAPA Library Quantification kit. Each immunoSEQ 96-well plate was sequenced on its own single-read 150-cycle Illumina NextSeq 550 flow cell. In the paper's pipeline: Because only junctional sequences without quality scores were contained in the immunoSEQ output, filtering matching that applied to full-length reads could not be performed. Sequences were annotated with PyIR, a Python wrapper for IgBLAST v1.9, using IMGT germline references to assign V/J genes and CDR3. Reads with weak V/J assignments (E-value above 1e-6), missing CDR3, stop codons, out-of-frame junctions, or ambiguous translated residues were removed. V3J clonotypes were defined by identical inferred V gene, J gene, and CDR3 amino acid sequence. To compute the percentage overlap between repertoires, the number of shared unique clonotypes was divided by the size of the smaller repertoire. RTK rarefaction, the Chao1 estimator, and Recon v2.1 estimates of unobserved clonotypes were used to assess repertoire richness. Generation probabilities were computed with OLGA for all TCRbeta clonotypes obtained by the gDNA method from several donors. Not all clones reach the TCRdb copy of this immuneACCESS table, which keeps in-frame sequences only. Checked studies attribute under half of the gap to unresolved V genes and leave the rest unexplained. Clone size and V and J calls were adopted from that table, with D and trimming inferred from the DNA. In all, the sample holds over a million clones, and more than 60% of those were seen once. Over 1.3% of the sample is held by the ten biggest clonotypes.

The receptor was isolated from a man in his late teens or twenties in good health. This sequence uses TRBV30 and TRBJ1-2, and TRBD1 may be the D gene, going by 5 matching bases. Material for sequencing was memory CD4+ T cells sorted from blood. The cell subset or site label of this sample denotes: CD45RA-negative fraction. CDR3 reads: CAWSPNRDHYGYTF. The nucleotide sequence is given as TGTGCCTGGAGTCCGAACCGGGACCACTATGGCTACACCTTC.